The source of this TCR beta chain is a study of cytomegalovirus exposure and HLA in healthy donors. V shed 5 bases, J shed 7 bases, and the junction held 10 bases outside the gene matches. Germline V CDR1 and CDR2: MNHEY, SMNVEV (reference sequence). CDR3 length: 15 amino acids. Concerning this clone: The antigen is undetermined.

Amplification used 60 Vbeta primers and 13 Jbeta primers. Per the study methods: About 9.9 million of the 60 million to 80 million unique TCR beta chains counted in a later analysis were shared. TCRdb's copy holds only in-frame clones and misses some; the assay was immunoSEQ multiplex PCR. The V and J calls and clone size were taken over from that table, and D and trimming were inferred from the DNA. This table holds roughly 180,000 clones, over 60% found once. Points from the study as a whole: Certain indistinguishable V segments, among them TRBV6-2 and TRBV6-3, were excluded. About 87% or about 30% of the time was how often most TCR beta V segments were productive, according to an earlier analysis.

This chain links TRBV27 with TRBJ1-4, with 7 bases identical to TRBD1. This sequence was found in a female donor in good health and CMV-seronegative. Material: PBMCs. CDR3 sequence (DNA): TGTGCCAGCAGTCCTGGTACGACAGGGACTGAAAAACTGTTTTTT. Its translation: CASSPGTTGTEKLFF.